Listed here are 20 T cell receptor beta chains from one sample, sequenced in a study of blood T cell repertoires in COVID-19. Clones were sequenced by immunoSEQ multiplex PCR, and TCRdb holds only the in-frame ones, with some missing. This sample carries roughly 290,000 clones, approximately 85% of them seen once, and the ten largest clones take 0.87%. The material sequenced was peripheral blood. Receptor source: a human donor with COVID-19, enrolled during active disease. The donor label of this sample is uncertain.

DNA of the CDR3: TGTGCCTGGAGTAGGGCCCAGCGGGAGCTCGGGGAGCTGTTTTTT. It specifies CAWSRAQRELGELFF. The chain employs TRBV30 and TRBJ2-2; TRBD2 matches 8 bases. Looked up from germline, CDR1 is GTSNPN and CDR2 is SVGIG (reference sequence). Unmatched junction bases numbered 9, after V lost 2 bases and J lost 7 bases. The CDR3 has 15 amino acids.

This clone appeared once. This chain's CDR3 is CASSLMEGSNTGELFF. The DNA for the CDR3 is TGTGCCAGCAGCCTGATGGAGGGGTCGAACACCGGGGAGCTGTTTTTT. V gene TRBV11-1 combines with J gene TRBJ2-2, with D possibly being TRBD2 (6 bases). Trimming took off 5 bases at V and 0 bases at J, with 13 bases between the two ends. The length of the CDR3 is 16 residues. The germline CDR1 and CDR2 sequences are SGHAT and FQDESV (reference sequence).

The gene calls are TRBV19 and TRBJ2-6; unclear D gene. Germline CDR1 LNHDA, CDR2 SQIVND (reference sequence). The CDR3 has 14 amino acids. The germline V and J ends were trimmed by 6 bases and 4 bases, with 10 bases remaining between them. Here the CDR3 reads CASSPNTGANVLTF. The CDR3 coding sequence is TGTGCCAGTAGCCCTAATACCGGGGCCAACGTCCTGACTTTC.

The gene calls are TRBV7-3 and TRBJ2-2; maybe TRBD1 (5 bases). This CDR3 spans 15 amino acids. Germline CDR1 reads SGHTA; CDR2 reads FQGTGA. Trimming cost V 4 bases and J 5 bases, with 14 bases left between them. CDR3 protein: CASSSRQGFTGELFF. CDR3 DNA sequence: TGTGCCAGCAGCTCACGGCAGGGTTTTACCGGGGAGCTGTTTTTT.

The V call is TRBV11-2, the J call TRBJ2-5; no definite D call. Trimming took 3 bases from V and 1 from J, leaving 15 bases between them. CDR3 length equals 16 residues. Germline CDR1 is SGHAT and CDR2 is FQNNGV. The CDR3 DNA is TGTGCCAGCAGCTTTCGGCAAACGGAGAGCCAAGAGACCCAGTACTTC. It yields the protein CASSFRQTESQETQYF.

J is TRBJ2-3 and V is TRBV28; 11 bases map to TRBD2. Germline V lookup: CDR1 MDHEN, CDR2 SYDVKM. This CDR3 is 17 amino acids long. J gave up 8 bases and V 6 bases, and 16 bases lay outside the gene matches. CDR3 sequence (DNA): TGTGCCAGCAGCCTACCGGGACTAGCGGAGATAAGACTTACGCAGTATTTT. Residues: CASSLPGLAEIRLTQYF.

V is TRBV7-9 and J is TRBJ1-1, with D unclear. Trimming stripped 8 bases from V and 0 bases from J, with 10 bases between. CDR1 and CDR2 from the germline V gene are SEHNR and FQNEAQ (reference sequence). CDR3 length equals 13 residues. Here the CDR3 DNA reads TGTGCCAGCGGCCGATTCATGAACACTGAAGCTTTCTTT. Its translation is CASGRFMNTEAFF.

The chain links TRBV28 to TRBJ1-1; possibly TRBD1 for D (5 bases). CDR1 and CDR2 from the germline V gene are MDHEN and SYDVKM. The length of the CDR3 is 13 residues. With 8 bases removed from V and 4 bases from J, the gap between germline ends came to 14 bases. The CDR3 loop is CASLQGVTTEAFF. CDR3 coding DNA: TGTGCCAGCCTGCAGGGCGTGACCACTGAAGCTTTCTTT.

The rearrangement joins TRBV28 to TRBJ1-5; TRBD1 is a possible D gene (5 bases). CDR1 and CDR2 (germline): MDHEN, SYDVKM. The CDR3 is made up of 18 amino acids. V lost 2 bases to trimming and J lost 1 base, with 18 bases between them. As DNA, the CDR3 is TGTGCCAGCAGTTTAGCGCAGGGTCGGTTTTTGAGCAATCAGCCCCAGCATTTT. Its protein is CASSLAQGRFLSNQPQHF.

This chain joins TRBV10-3 and TRBJ2-7; TRBD2 might be the D (6 bases). The CDR3 sequence is 13 residues long. V lost 8 bases and J 2 bases, leaving 13 bases between the germline ends. From germline, CDR1 is ENHRY and CDR2 SYGVKD. The DNA for the CDR3 is TGTGCCATCGGGGGGACTCGTCCCTACGAGCAGTACTTC. Translation gives CAIGGTRPYEQYF.

This clone is a singleton in its sample. The chain recombines TRBV27 with TRBJ1-6; D might be TRBD1 (6 bases). CDR1 and CDR2 from the germline V gene are MNHEY and SMNVEV (reference sequence). V was pared by 0 bases and J by 0 bases, with 9 bases between. The CDR3 runs to 17 residues. CDR3 protein: CASSLSNRVSYNSPLHF. The CDR3 DNA sequence: TGTGCCAGCAGTTTATCGAACAGGGTCTCCTATAATTCACCCCTCCACTTT.

This clone was detected only once. This chain joins TRBV5-1 and TRBJ2-7; TRBD1 agrees at 9 bases. The germline V gene has CDR1 SGHRS and CDR2 YFSETQ. V trimming: 0 bases; J trimming: 3 bases; junction bases outside the gene matches: 7. The CDR3 length is 16 residues. The CDR3 loop reads CASSLVPGQGNYEQYF. CDR3 in DNA: TGCGCCAGCAGCTTGGTTCCCGGACAGGGGAACTACGAGCAGTACTTC.

This clone was observed a handful of times. V usage is TRBV6-5 and J usage is TRBJ1-1, with 7 positions matching TRBD1. The CDR3 spans 14 residues. Trimming took 10 bases from V and 1 from J; bases not matched to a gene: 9. Germline values: CDR1 MNHEY, CDR2 SVGAGI. The CDR3 region has the DNA TGTGCCATACGGGACAGACTCCAGAACACTGAAGCTTTCTTT. Residues: CAIRDRLQNTEAFF.

The chain couples TRBV6-4 to TRBJ1-2, with 10 nucleotides matching TRBD1. The CDR3 consists of 14 residues. The J segment lost 6 bases and the V segment lost 3 bases, leaving 4 bases of the junction unmatched. From germline, CDR1 is MRHNA and CDR2 SNTAGT. The CDR3 DNA follows: TGTGCCAGCAGTGAAGGGGACAGGGGTGATGGCTACACCTTC. The encoded protein is CASSEGDRGDGYTF.

This clone was found once. This chain connects TRBV28 to TRBJ2-2; a weak D match, TRBD1 (5 bases). The CDR3 length is 14 residues. V shed 7 bases and J shed 2 bases, with 11 bases lying between them. Germline-derived CDR1 and CDR2 are MDHEN and SYDVKM. The CDR3 here is CASKQGGNTGELFF. The CDR3 DNA reads as TGTGCCAGCAAGCAGGGTGGTAACACCGGGGAGCTGTTTTTT. Full variable domain (missing parts from reference TRBV28 and TRBJ2-2): DVKVTQSSRYLVKRTGEKVFLECVQDMDHENMFWYRQDPGLGLRLIYFSYDVKMKEKGDIPEGYSVSREKKERFSLILESASTNQTSMYLCASKQGGNTGELFFGEGSRLTVL.

The V call is TRBV10-1, the J call TRBJ2-6; D gene unclear. This CDR3 comprises 16 residues. Germline-derived CDR1 and CDR2 are WNHNN and SYGVQD (reference sequence). V lost 2 bases and J lost 5, with 13 bases in between. The CDR3 DNA is TGCGCCAGCAGTGAGAAAATGGCGGAACGGGCCAACGTCCTGACTTTC. This sequence encodes CASSEKMAERANVLTF.

The chain recombines TRBV19 with TRBJ1-5; 10 positions match TRBD1. V dropped 8 bases and J dropped 5; count of bases not matched to a gene: 6. This CDR3 spans 14 amino acids. Germline loops: CDR1 LNHDA, CDR2 SQIVND (reference sequence). The CDR3 region is CASVRDRGYQPQHF. CDR3 nucleotide sequence: TGTGCCAGTGTCCGGGACAGGGGCTATCAGCCCCAGCATTTT.

The sample holds a few counts of this clone. V and J are TRBV9 and TRBJ2-7; a weak D match, TRBD2 (6 bases). In germline, CDR1 is SGDLS, CDR2 YYNGEE. Trimming removed 0 bases from V and 3 bases from J, with 13 bases in between. The CDR3 spans 15 residues. The CDR3: CASSVGLGDNYEQYF. CDR3 coding DNA: TGTGCCAGCAGCGTAGGACTAGGGGATAACTACGAGCAGTACTTC. The whole variable domain, remainder taken from reference TRBV9 and TRBJ2-7, is DSGVTQTPKHLITATGQRVTLRCSPRSGDLSVYWYQQSLDQGLQFLIQYYNGEERAKGNILERFSAQQFPDLHSELNLSSLELGDSALYFCASSVGLGDNYEQYFGPGTRLTVT.

The V call is TRBV3-1 (or the pseudogene TRBV3-2), the J call TRBJ1-6, with D maybe TRBD1 (5 bases). Per germline, CDR1 LGHDT and CDR2 YNNKEL (reference sequence). The V gene lost 1 base and the J gene lost 0 bases, with 13 bases spanning the gap. This CDR3 region has 18 residues. In DNA form, the CDR3 reads TGTGCCAGCAGCCAAGGGGGCGCTTTCAGCTCCTATAATTCACCCCTCCACTTT. It is translated as CASSQGGAFSSYNSPLHF.

This chain connects TRBV7-3 to TRBJ2-3, with 9 bases identical to TRBD2. The CDR3 is 16 amino acids. The germline V gene encodes CDR1 SGHTA and CDR2 FQGTGA. Germline trimming cut 1 base from V and 2 bases from J; bases unmatched to any gene: 4. CDR3 DNA: TGTGCCAGCAGCTTAAGGCTAGCGGGACCCACAGATACGCAGTATTTT. Its translation: CASSLRLAGPTDTQYF.